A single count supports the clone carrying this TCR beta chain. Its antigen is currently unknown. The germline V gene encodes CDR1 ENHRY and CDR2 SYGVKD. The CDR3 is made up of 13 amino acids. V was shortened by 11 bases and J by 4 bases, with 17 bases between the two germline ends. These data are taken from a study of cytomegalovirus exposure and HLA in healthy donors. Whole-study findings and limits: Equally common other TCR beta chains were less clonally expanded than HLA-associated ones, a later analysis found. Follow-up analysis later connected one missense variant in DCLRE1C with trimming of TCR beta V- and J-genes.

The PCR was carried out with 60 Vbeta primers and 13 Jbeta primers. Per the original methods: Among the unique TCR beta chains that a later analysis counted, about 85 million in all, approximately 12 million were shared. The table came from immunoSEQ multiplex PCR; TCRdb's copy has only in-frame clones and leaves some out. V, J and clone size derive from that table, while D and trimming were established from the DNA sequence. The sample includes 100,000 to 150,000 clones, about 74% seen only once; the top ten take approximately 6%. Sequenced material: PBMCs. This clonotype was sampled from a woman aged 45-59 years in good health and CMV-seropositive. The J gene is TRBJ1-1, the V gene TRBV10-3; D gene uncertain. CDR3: CASVPLEGTEAFF. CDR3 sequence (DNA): TGTGCCTCGGTCCCTCTCGAGGGCACTGAAGCTTTCTTT.